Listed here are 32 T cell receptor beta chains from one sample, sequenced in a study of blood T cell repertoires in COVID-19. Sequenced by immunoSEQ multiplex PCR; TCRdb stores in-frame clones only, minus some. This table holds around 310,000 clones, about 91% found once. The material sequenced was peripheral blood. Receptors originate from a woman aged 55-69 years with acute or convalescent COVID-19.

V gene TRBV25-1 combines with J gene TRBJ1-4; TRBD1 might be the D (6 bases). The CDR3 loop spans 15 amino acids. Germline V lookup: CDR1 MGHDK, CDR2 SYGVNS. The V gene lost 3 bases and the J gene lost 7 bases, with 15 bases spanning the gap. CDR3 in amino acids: CASSDPNRVAEKLFF. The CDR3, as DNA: TGTGCCAGCAGTGATCCCAACAGGGTTGCTGAAAAACTGTTTTTT.

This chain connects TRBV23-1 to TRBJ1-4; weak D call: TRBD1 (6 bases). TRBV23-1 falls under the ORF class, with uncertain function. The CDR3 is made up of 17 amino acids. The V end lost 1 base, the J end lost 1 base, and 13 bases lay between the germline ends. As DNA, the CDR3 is TGCGCCAGCAGTCAATGGGTAGTACAGGGAACTAATGAAAAACTGTTTTTT. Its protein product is CASSQWVVQGTNEKLFF.

The DNA for the CDR3 is TGTGCCAGCACAGGGACAGGGGGTTGGAATTCACCCCTCCACTTT. Its translation is CASTGTGGWNSPLHF. The V call is TRBV6-5, the J call TRBJ1-6, with 11 nucleotides matching TRBD1. J was trimmed by 7 bases and V by 7 bases; bases with no gene match: 6. This CDR3 region has 15 residues. Per germline, CDR1 MNHEY and CDR2 SVGAGI.

The CDR3 DNA reads as TGCGCCAGCAGCTTACTCCAGGGTGAAGCTTTCTTT. Translating it yields CASSLLQGEAFF. The chain uses TRBV5-1 and TRBJ1-1, with a tentative D call TRBD1 (5 bases). This CDR3 has 12 residues. Germline assignment: CDR1 SGHRS and CDR2 YFSETQ. Trimming took 2 bases from V and 7 from J, leaving 9 bases between them.

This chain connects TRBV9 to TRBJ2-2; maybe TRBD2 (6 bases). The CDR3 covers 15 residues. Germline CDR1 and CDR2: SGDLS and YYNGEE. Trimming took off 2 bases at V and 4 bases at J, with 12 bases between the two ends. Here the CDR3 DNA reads TGTGCCAGCAGCGTTTACGGGGGAGGCACCGGGGAGCTGTTTTTT. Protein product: CASSVYGGGTGELFF.

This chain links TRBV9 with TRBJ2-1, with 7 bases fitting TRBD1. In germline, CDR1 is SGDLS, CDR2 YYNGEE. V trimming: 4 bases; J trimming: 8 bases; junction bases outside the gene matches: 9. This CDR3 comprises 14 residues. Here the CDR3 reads CASSPDRNWDEQFF. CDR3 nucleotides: TGTGCCAGCAGCCCGGACAGGAATTGGGATGAGCAGTTCTTC.

CDR3 region: CASSKRGRVAEAFF. Written as DNA, the CDR3 is TGTGCCAGCAGCAAACGGGGGAGGGTGGCTGAAGCTTTCTTT. V usage is TRBV3-1 (or the pseudogene TRBV3-2) and J usage is TRBJ1-1; D might be TRBD1 (5 bases). Trimming pared 5 bases from V and 6 bases from J, leaving 16 bases between. From germline, CDR1 is LGHDT and CDR2 YNNKEL (reference sequence). The CDR3 totals 14 residues.

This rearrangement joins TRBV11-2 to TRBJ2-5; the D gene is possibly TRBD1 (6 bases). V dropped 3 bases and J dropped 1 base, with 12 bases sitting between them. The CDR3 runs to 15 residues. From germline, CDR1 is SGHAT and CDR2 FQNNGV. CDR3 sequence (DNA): TGTGCCAGCAGCTTCCTTGGACAGCCCCAAGAGACCCAGTACTTC. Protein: CASSFLGQPQETQYF.

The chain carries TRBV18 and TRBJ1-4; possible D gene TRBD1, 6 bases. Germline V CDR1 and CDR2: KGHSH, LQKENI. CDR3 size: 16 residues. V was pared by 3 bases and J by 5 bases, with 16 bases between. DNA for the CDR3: TGTGCCAGCTCACCCTTTGAGGGGGTAGGAAATGAAAAACTGTTTTTT. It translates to CASSPFEGVGNEKLFF.

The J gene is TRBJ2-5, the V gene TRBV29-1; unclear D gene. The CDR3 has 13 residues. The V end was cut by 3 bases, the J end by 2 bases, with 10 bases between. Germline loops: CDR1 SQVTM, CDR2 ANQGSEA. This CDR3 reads CSVDLFGQETQYF. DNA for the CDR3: TGCAGCGTTGATTTATTCGGGCAAGAGACCCAGTACTTC.

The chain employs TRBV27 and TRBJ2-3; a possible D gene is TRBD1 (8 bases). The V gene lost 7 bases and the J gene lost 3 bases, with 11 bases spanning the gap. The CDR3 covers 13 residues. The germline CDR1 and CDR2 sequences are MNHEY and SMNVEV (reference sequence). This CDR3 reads CASNRGGTDTQYF. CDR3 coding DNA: TGTGCCAGCAACAGGGGGGGTACAGATACGCAGTATTTT.

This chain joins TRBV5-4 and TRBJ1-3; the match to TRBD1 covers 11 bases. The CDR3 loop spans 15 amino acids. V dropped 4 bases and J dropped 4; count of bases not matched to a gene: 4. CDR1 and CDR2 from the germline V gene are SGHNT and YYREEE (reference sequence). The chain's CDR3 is CASSPDRGRGNTIYF. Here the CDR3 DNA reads TGTGCCAGCAGCCCGGACAGGGGGCGAGGAAACACCATATATTTT.

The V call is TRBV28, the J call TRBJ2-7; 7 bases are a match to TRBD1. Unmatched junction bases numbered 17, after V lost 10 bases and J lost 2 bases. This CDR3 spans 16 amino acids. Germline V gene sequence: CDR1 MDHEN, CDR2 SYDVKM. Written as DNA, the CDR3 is TGTGCCACCCTAGGATCAAAGGACAGGCCTACCTACGAGCAGTACTTC. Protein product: CATLGSKDRPTYEQYF.

The chain's CDR3 is CAWSWNTEAFF. The CDR3 coding sequence is TGTGCCTGGAGCTGGAACACTGAAGCTTTCTTT. This chain connects TRBV30 to TRBJ1-1; D remains unclear. There are 11 residues in the CDR3. Germline CDR1 is GTSNPN and CDR2 is SVGIG (reference sequence). V was pared by 3 bases and J by 1 base, with 3 bases between.

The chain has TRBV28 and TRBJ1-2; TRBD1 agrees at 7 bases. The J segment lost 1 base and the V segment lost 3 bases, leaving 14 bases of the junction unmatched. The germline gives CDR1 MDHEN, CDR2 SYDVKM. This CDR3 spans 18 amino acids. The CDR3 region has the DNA TGTGCCAGCAGTTTCGGCGGACAGGATCGAGTGGGTAACTATGGCTACACCTTC. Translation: CASSFGGQDRVGNYGYTF.

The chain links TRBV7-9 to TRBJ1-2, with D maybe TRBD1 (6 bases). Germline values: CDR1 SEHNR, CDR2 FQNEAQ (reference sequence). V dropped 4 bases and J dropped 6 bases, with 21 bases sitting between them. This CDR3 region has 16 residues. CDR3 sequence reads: CASSYGGRGGTDGYTF. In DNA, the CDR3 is TGTGCCAGCAGCTACGGAGGCAGGGGAGGGACCGATGGCTACACCTTC.

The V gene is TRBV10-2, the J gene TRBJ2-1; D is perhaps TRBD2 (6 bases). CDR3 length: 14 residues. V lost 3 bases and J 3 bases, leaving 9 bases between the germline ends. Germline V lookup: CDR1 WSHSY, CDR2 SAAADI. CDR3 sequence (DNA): TGCGCCAGCAGTGAAACGGGGGACTACAATGAGCAGTTCTTC. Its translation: CASSETGDYNEQFF.

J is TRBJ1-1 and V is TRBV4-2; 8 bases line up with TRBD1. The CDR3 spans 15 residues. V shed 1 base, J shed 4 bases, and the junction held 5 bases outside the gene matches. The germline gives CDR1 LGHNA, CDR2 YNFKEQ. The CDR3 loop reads CASSQAIQGATEAFF. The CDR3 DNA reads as TGTGCCAGCAGCCAAGCGATCCAGGGGGCCACTGAAGCTTTCTTT.

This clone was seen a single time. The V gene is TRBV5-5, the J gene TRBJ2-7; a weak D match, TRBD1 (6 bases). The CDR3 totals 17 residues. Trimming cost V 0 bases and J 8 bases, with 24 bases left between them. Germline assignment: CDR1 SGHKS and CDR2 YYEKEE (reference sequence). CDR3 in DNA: TGTGCCAGCAGCTTGGTTCTGGGGGCTTCCAACCCTACGAAGCAGTACTTC. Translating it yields CASSLVLGASNPTKQYF.

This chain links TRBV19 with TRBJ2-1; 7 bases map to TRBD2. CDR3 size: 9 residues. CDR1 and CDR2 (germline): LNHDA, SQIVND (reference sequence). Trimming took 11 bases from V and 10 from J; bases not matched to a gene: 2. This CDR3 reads CAAGREQFF. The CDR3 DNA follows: TGTGCCGCCGGGAGGGAGCAGTTCTTC.

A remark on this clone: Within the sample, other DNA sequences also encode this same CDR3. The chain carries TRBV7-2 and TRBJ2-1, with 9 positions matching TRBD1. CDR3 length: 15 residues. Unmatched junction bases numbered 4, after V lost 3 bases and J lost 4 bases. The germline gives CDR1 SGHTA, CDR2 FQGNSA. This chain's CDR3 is CASSLGTGPYNEQFF. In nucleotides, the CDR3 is TGTGCCAGCAGCTTGGGGACAGGGCCTTACAATGAGCAGTTCTTC.

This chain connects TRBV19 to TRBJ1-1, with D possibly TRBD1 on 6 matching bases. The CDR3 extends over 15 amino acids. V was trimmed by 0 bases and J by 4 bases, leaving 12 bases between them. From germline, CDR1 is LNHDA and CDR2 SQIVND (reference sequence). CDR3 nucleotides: TGTGCCAGTAGTATAGAAGGCAGGGGAAGCACTGAAGCTTTCTTT. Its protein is CASSIEGRGSTEAFF.

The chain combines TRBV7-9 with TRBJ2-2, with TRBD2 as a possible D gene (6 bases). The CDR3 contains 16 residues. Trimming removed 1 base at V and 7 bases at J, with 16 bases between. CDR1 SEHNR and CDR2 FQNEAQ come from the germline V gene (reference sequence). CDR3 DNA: TGTGCCAGCAGCTTAGGTCCGGGCAGGGAGGACGGGGAGCTGTTTTTT. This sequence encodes CASSLGPGREDGELFF. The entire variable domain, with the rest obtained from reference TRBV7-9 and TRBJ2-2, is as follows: DTGVSQNPRHKITKRGQNVTFRCDPISEHNRLYWYRQTLGQGPEFLTYFQNEAQLEKSRLLSDRFSAERPKGSFSTLEIQRTEQGDSAMYLCASSLGPGREDGELFFGEGSRLTVL.

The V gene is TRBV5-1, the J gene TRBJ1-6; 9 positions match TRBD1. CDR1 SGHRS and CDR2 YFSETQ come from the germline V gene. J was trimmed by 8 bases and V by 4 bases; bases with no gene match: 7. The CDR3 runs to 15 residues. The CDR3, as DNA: TGCGCCAGCAGCGGGGGGACAGGGAATTATTCACCCCTCCACTTT. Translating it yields CASSGGTGNYSPLHF.

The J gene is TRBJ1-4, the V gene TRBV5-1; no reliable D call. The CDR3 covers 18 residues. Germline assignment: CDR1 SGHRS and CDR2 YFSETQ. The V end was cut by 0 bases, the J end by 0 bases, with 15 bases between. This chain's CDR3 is CASSLGRQSQATNEKLFF. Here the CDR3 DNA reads TGCGCCAGCAGCTTGGGTCGGCAGTCGCAGGCAACTAATGAAAAACTGTTTTTT.

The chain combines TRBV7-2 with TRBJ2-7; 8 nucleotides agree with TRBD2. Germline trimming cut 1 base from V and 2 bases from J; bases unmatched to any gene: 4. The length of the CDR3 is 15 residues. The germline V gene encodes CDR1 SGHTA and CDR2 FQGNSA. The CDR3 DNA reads TGTGCCAGCAGCTTAGAGGTAGCGGGAACCTACGAGCAGTACTTC. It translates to CASSLEVAGTYEQYF.

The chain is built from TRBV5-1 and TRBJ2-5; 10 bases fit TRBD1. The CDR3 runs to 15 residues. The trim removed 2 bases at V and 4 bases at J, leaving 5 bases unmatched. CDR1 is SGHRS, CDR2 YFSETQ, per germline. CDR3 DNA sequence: TGCGCCAGCAGCTTACGACAGGGGGCTTCAGAGACCCAGTACTTC. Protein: CASSLRQGASETQYF.

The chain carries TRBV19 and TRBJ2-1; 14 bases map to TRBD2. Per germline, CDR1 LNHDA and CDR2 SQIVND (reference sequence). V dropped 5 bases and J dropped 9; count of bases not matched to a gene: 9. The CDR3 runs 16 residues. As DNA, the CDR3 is TGTGCCAGTAGTCCCAGACTAGCGGGGGGGAAAACTGAGCAGTTCTTC. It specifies CASSPRLAGGKTEQFF.

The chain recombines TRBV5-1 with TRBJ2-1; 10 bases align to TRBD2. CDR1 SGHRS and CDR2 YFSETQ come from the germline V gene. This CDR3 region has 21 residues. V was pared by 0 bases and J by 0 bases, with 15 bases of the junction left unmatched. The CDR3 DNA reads TGCGCCAGCAGCTTGGGTCGAATCCTAGCGGGAGTACGGAGCTCCTACAATGAGCAGTTCTTC. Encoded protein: CASSLGRILAGVRSSYNEQFF.

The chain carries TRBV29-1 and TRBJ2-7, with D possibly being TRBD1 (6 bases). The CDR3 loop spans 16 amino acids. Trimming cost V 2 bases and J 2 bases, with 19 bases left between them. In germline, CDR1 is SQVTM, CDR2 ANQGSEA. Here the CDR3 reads CSVEIKLQGSAYEQYF. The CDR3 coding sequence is TGCAGCGTTGAAATTAAGTTGCAGGGGTCAGCCTACGAGCAGTACTTC.

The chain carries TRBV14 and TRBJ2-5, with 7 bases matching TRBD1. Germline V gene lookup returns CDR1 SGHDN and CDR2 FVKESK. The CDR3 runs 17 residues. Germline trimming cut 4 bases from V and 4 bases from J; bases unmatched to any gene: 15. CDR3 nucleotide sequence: TGTGCCAGCAGCCCCGGGACAGCGATCCTGGGGGCAGAGACCCAGTACTTC. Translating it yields CASSPGTAILGAETQYF. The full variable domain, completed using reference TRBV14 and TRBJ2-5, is EAGVTQFPSHSVIEKGQTVTLRCDPISGHDNLYWYRRVMGKEIKFLLHFVKESKQDESGMPNNRFLAERTGGTYSTLKVQPAELEDSGVYFCASSPGTAILGAETQYFGPGTRLLVL.

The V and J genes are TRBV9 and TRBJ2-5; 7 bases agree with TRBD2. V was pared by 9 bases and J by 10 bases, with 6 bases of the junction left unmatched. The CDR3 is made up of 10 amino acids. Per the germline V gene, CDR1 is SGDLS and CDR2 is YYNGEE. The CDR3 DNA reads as TGTGCCAACCCCCGGGGGGACCAGTACTTC. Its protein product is CANPRGDQYF.